Listed below are T cell receptor beta chains from one sample, sequenced in a study of CD8 T cells in Susac syndrome. TCRdb called the immunoSEQ multiplex PCR reads again in MiXCR, with one record for every CDR3 protein. The sample comprises approximately 76,000 distinct CDR3 sequences, over 85% of which are singletons, and 0.35% to 0.4% rests with the top ten. Sequences were obtained from CD8+ T cells from PBMCs. The receptors originated from a human donor with multiple sclerosis. The CDR3 runs from the conserved cysteine through the conserved F or W. D genes are given only for firm matches. Size values are once, few and many counts, or a class for expanded clones, and some rows have none.

. | TRBJ1-2 | once | TRBV29-1 | TGCAGCGTTGTGGGGGGGGAGGACTATGGCTACACCTTC | CSVVGGEDYGYTF
TRBD1 | TRBJ1-1 | . | TRBV9 | TGTGCCAGCAGCCTTTCAGGGGGGGGCACTGAAGCTTTCTTT | CASSLSGGGTEAFF
. | TRBJ2-5 | . | TRBV7-9 | TGTGCCAGCAGATTAGGGCAGACCCAAGAGACCCAGTACTTC | CASRLGQTQETQYF
. | TRBJ2-6 | . | TRBV27 | TGTGCCAGCAGTCCCGTGATGGGAGGAGCTGGGGCCAACGTCCTGACTTTC | CASSPVMGGAGANVLTF
. | TRBJ1-1 | . | TRBV9 | TGTGCCAGCAGCGCGCCTGGCTCTGTCGGGTACACTGAAGCTTTCTTT | CASSAPGSVGYTEAFF
. | TRBJ1-2 | once | TRBV10-1 | TGCGCCAGCAGTGAGTCGAAATCGTTCGATGGCTACACCTTC | CASSESKSFDGYTF
TRBD1 | TRBJ2-3 | once | TRBV11-1 | TGTGCCAGCAGCTCGCCAGACAGGGGGTTCGGCACAGATACGCAGTATTTT | CASSSPDRGFGTDTQYF
TRBD1 | TRBJ2-7 | . | TRBV3-1 | TGTGCCAGCAGCCAAGGACGACAGGGCTTAACCTCCTACGAGCAGTACTTC | CASSQGRQGLTSYEQYF
. | TRBJ2-5 | . | TRBV5-4 | TGTGCCAGTTTCCCGACGGGGGAAGAGACCCAGTACTTC | CASFPTGEETQYF
TRBD2 | TRBJ2-7 | . | TRBV27 | TGTGCCAGCACCCCGGGGGGATTTGCCTACGAGCAGCACTTC | CASTPGGFAYEQHF
TRBD2 | TRBJ2-1 | . | TRBV29-1 | TGCAGCGTTGGTGCTCGGCGGGAGTTCGATGAGCAGTTCTTC | CSVGARREFDEQFF
. | TRBJ2-7 | . | TRBV7-6 | TGTGCCAGCAGCCCCCGGGGGTTAGGGTCCTACGAGCAGTACTTC | CASSPRGLGSYEQYF
. | TRBJ2-3 | . | TRBV21-1 | TGTGCCAGCAGCAAAGGATCGCGGGAGGGACCCCCAGATACGCAGTATTTT | CASSKGSREGPPDTQYF
. | TRBJ2-3 | once | TRBV9 | TGTGCCAGCAGCGTAACGGCCCGGGCTAGGAATAATACGCAGTATTTT | CASSVTARARNNTQYF
TRBD1 | TRBJ2-6 | few | TRBV6-2/TRBV6-3 | TGTGCCAGCAGTTACTCGTTGACAGGGGGCCTTGGGGCCAACGTCCTGACTTTC | CASSYSLTGGLGANVLTF
. | TRBJ1-2 | once | TRBV12-5 | TGTGCTAGTGGTCTCGTGTCCAGCTCCTATGGCTACACCTTC | CASGLVSSSYGYTF
. | TRBJ1-6 | . | TRBV6-5 | TGTGCCAGCGGATCCCCCGGGGAGGTCGATTCACCCCTCCACTTT | CASGSPGEVDSPLHF